What follows are 2 T cell receptor beta chains derived from one specimen sequenced in a study of Ad26.COV2.S vaccination and SARS-CoV-2 variants. This sample's treatment: about 20 received Ad26.COV2.S at low or high dose, single or two shots; about 5 received placebo; per-sample allocation not given. Sampling happened 63 days after the first vaccine or placebo injection. TCRdb's copy holds only in-frame clones and misses some; the assay was immunoSEQ multiplex PCR. The sample lists hundreds of thousands of clones, around 87% occurring once. This specimen consisted of peripheral blood, obtained in a trial of Ad26.COV2.S vaccine versus placebo. The receptors derive from a person between 18 and 65 years old who received the Ad26.COV2.S COVID-19 vaccine or a placebo.

This clone has just one count. This chain links TRBV7-9 with TRBJ2-7; TRBD1 might be the D (6 bases). The length of the CDR3 is 14 residues. The germline CDR1 and CDR2 sequences are SEHNR and FQNEAQ (reference sequence). V gave up 7 bases and J gave up 7 bases, with 20 bases separating them. The DNA of the CDR3 is TGTGCCAGCAACAGGGCCTCACCGTCTATGGAGCAGTACTTC. Amino acids: CASNRASPSMEQYF.

The rearrangement uses TRBV7-3 and TRBJ2-3; no reliable D call. The CDR3 runs 16 residues. Trimming removed 5 bases at V and 0 bases at J, with 15 bases between. The germline V gene encodes CDR1 SGHTA and CDR2 FQGTGA. Written as DNA, the CDR3 is TGTGCCAGCAGCCCGTCAGGTATGGGGAGCACAGATACGCAGTATTTT. Its translation: CASSPSGMGSTDTQYF.